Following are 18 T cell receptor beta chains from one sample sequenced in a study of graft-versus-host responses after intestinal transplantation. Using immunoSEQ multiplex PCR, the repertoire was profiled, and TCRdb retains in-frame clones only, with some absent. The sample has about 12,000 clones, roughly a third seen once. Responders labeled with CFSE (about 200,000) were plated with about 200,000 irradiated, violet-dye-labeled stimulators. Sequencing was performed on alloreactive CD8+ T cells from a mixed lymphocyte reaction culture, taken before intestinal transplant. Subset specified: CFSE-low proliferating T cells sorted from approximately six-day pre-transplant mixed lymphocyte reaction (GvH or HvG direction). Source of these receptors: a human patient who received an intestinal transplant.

The CDR3 nucleotides are TGTGCCAGCAGCTTAGAGTGGGGGAGCTCCTACGAGCAGTACTTC. Its protein product is CASSLEWGSSYEQYF. The gene calls are TRBV11-1 and TRBJ2-7; D may be TRBD1 or TRBD2 (5 bases each). The germline V and J ends were trimmed by 1 base and 0 bases, with 10 bases remaining between them. This CDR3 spans 15 amino acids. The V gene's germline CDR1 is SGHAT and CDR2 FQDESV (reference sequence).

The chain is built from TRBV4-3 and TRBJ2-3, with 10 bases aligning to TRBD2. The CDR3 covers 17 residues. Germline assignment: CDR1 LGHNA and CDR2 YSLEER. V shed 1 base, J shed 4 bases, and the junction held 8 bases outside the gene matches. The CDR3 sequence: CASSQGVVAGGADTQYF. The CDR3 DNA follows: TGCGCCAGCAGCCAAGGGGTAGTAGCGGGAGGCGCAGATACGCAGTATTTT.

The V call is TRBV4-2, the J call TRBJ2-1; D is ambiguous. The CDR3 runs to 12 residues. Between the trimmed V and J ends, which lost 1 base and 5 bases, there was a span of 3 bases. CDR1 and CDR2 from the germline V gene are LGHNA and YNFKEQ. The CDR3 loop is CASSQVHNEQFF. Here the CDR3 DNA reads TGTGCCAGCAGCCAAGTCCACAATGAGCAGTTCTTC.

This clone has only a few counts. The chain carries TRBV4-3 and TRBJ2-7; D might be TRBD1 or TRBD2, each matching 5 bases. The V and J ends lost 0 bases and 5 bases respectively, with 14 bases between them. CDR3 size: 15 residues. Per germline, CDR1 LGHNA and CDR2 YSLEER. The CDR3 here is CASSQEVVGTHEQYF. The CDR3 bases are TGCGCCAGCAGCCAAGAAGTCGTAGGGACCCACGAGCAGTACTTC.

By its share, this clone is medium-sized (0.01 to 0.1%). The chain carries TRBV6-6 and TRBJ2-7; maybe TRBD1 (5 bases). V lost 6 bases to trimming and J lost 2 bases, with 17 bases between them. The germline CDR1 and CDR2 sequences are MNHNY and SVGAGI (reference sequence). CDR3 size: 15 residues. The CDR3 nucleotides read TGTGCCAGCAGATTTGACAGTGAAGTAGCCTACGAGCAGTACTTC. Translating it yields CASRFDSEVAYEQYF.

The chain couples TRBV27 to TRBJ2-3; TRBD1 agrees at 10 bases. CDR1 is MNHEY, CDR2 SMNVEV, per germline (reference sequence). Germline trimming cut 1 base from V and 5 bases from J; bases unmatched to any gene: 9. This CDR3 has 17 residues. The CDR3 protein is CASSLYLGTGVGDTQYF. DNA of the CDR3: TGTGCCAGCAGTTTATACCTCGGGACAGGGGTCGGAGATACGCAGTATTTT.

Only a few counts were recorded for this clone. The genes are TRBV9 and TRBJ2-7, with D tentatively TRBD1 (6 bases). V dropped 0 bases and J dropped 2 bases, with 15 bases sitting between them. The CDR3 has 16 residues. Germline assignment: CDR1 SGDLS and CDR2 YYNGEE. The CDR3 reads CASSVDARTATYEQYF. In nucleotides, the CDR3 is TGTGCCAGCAGCGTAGATGCCCGGACAGCCACCTACGAGCAGTACTTC.

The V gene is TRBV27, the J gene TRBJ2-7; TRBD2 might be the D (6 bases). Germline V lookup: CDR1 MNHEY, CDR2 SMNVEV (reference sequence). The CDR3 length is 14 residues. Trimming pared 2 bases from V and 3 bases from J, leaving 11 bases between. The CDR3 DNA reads TGTGCCAGCAGTTTACTCGGGAGCTTCTACGAGCAGTACTTC. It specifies CASSLLGSFYEQYF.

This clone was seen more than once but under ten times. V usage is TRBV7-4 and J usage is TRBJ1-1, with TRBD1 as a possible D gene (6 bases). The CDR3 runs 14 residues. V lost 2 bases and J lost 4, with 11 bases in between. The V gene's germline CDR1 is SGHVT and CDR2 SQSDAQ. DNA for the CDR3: TGTGCCAGCAGCTTACTGGGGGCCGGCACTGAAGCTTTCTTT. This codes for CASSLLGAGTEAFF.

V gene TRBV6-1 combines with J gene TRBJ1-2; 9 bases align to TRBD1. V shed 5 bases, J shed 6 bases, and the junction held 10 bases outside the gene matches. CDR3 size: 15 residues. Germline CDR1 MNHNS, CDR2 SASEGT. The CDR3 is CASSPPGQGVHGYTF. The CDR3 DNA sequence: TGTGCCAGCAGTCCTCCGGGACAGGGTGTGCATGGCTACACCTTC.

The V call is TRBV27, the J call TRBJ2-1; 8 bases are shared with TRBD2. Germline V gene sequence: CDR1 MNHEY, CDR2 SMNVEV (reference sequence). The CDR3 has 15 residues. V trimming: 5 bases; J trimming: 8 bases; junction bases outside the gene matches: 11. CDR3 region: CASSPSFTGGDEQFF. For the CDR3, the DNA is TGTGCCAGCAGTCCCTCTTTTACGGGAGGGGATGAGCAGTTCTTC.

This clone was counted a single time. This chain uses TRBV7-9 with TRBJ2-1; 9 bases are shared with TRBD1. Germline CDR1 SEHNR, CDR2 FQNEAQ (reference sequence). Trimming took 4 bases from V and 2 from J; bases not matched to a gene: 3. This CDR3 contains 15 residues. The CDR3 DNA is TGTGCCAGCAGCTGGGGACAGGGCACCTACAATGAGCAGTTCTTC. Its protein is CASSWGQGTYNEQFF. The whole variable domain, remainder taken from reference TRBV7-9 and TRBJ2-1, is DTGVSQNPRHKITKRGQNVTFRCDPISEHNRLYWYRQTLGQGPEFLTYFQNEAQLEKSRLLSDRFSAERPKGSFSTLEIQRTEQGDSAMYLCASSWGQGTYNEQFFGPGTRLTVL.

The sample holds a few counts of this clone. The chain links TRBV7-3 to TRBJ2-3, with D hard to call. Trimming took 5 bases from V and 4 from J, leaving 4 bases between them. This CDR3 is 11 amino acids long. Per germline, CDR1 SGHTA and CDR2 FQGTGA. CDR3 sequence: CASSNPDTQYF. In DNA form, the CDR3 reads TGTGCCAGCAGCAATCCAGATACGCAGTATTTT. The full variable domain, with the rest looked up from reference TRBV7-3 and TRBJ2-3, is GAGVSQTPSNKVTEKGKYVELRCDPISGHTALYWYRQSLGQGPEFLIYFQGTGAADDSGLPNDRFFAVRPEGSVSTLKIQRTERGDSAVYLCASSNPDTQYFGPGTRLTVL.

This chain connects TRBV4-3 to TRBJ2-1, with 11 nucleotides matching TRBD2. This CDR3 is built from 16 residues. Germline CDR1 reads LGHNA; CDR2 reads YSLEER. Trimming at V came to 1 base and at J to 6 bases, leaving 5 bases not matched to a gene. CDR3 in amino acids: CASSQVLTSGSNEQFF. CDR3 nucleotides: TGCGCCAGCAGCCAAGTCCTAACTAGCGGGAGCAATGAGCAGTTCTTC.

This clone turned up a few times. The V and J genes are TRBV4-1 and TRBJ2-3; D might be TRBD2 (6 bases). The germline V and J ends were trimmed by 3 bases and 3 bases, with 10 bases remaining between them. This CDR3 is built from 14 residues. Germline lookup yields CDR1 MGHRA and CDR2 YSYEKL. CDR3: CASSHSSGTDTQYF. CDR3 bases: TGCGCCAGCAGCCACAGCAGCGGGACAGATACGCAGTATTTT.

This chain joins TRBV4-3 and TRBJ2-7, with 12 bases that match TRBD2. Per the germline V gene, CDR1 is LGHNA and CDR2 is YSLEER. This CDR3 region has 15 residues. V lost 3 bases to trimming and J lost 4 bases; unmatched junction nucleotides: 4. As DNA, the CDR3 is TGCGCCAGCAGCCAGGTGACTAGCGGGAGTTACGAGCAGTACTTC. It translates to CASSQVTSGSYEQYF.

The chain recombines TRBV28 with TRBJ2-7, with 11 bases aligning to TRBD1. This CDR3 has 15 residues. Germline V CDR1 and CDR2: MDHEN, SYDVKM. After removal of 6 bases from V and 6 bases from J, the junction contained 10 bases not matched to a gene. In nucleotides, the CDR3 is TGTGCCAGCAGAGAATCGGGGACAGGGGGGTGCGAGCAGTACTTC. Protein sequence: CASRESGTGGCEQYF.

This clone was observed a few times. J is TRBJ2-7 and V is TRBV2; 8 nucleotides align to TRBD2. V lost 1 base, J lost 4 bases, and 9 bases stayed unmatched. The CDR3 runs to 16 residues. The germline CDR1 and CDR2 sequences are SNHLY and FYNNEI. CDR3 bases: TGTGCCAGCAGTGAAGGGGCCAGCGGGAGTAGGTACGAGCAGTACTTC. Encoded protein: CASSEGASGSRYEQYF.